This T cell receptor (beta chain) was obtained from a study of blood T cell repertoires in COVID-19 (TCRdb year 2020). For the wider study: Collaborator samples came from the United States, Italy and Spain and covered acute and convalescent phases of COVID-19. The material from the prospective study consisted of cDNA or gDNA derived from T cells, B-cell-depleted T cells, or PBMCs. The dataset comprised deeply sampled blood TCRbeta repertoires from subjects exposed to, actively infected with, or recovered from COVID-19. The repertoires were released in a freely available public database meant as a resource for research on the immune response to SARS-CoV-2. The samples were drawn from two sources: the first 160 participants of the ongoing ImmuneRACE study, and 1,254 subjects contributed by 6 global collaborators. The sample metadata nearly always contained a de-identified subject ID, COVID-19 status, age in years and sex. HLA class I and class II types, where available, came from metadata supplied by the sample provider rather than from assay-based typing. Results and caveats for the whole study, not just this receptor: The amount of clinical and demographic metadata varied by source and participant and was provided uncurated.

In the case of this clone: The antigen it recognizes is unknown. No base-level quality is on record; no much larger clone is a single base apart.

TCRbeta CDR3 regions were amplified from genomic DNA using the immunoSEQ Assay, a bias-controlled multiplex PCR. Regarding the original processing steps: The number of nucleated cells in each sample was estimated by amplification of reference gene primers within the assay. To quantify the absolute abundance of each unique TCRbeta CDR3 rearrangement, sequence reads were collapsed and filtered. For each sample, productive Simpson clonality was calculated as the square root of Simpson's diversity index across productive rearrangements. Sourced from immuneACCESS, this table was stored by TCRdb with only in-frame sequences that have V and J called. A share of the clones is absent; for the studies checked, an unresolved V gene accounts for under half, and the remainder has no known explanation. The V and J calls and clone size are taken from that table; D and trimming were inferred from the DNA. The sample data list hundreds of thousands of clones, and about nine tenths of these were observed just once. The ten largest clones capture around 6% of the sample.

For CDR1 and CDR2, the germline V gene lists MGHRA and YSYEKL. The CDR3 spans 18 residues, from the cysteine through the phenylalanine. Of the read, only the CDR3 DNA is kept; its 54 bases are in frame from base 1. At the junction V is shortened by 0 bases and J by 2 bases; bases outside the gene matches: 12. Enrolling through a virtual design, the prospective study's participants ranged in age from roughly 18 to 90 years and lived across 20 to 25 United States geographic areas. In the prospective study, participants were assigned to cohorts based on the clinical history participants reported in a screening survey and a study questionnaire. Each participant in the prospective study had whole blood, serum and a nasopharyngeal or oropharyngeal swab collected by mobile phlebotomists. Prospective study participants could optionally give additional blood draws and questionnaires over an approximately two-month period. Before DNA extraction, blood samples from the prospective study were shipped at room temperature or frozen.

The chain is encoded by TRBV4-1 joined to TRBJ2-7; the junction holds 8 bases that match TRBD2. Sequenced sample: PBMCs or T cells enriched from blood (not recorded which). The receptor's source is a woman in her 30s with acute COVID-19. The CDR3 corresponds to CASSQDVTAPGLAYEQYF. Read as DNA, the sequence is TGCGCCAGCAGCCAAGACGTCACAGCGCCGGGACTAGCCTACGAGCAGTACTTC.